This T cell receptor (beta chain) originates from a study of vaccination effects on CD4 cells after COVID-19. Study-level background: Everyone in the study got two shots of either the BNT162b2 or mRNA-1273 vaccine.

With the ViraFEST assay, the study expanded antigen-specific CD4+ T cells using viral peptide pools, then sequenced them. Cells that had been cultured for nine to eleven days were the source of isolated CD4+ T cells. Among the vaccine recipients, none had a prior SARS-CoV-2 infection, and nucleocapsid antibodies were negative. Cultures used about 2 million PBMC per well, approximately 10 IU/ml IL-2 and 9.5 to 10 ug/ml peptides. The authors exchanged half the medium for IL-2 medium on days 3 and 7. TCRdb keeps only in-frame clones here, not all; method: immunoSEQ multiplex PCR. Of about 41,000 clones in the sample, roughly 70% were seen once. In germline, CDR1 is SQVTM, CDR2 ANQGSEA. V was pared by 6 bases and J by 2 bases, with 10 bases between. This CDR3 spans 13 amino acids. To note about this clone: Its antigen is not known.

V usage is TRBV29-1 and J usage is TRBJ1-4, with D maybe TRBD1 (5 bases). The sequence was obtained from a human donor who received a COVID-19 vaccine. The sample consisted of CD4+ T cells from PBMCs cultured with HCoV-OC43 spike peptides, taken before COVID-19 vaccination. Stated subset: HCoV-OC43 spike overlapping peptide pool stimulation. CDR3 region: CSVAGRTNEKLFF. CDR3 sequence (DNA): TGCAGCGTGGCAGGGAGGACTAATGAAAAACTGTTTTTT.